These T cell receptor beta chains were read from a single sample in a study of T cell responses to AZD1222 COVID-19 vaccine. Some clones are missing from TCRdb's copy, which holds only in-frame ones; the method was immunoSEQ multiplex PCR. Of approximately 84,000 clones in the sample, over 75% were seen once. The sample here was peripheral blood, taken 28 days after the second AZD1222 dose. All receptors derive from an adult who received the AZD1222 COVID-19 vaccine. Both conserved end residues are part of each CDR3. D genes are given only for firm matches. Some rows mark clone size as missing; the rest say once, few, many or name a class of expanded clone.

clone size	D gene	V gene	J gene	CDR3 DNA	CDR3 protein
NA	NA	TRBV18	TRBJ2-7	TGTGCCAGCTCACCCTCGGACAGAAACGAGCAGTACTTC	CASSPSDRNEQYF
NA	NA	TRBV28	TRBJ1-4	TGTGCCAGCAGTTTTGGGGGATCAGCTAATGAAAAACTGTTTTTT	CASSFGGSANEKLFF
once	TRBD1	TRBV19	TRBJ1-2	TGTGCCAGTAGAGGAGGGGGCGTTGGCTACACCTTC	CASRGGGVGYTF
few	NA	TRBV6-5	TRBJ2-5	TGTGCCAGCAGTTCAGCGTCCGAGACCCAGTACTTC	CASSSASETQYF
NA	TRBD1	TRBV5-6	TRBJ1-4	TGTGCCAGCAGCTCCGGACAGGGGAGGGACTATGAAAAACTGTTTTTT	CASSSGQGRDYEKLFF
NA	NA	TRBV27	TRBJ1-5	TGTGCCAGCAGTTTTTTGGGGGAACGCAATCAGCCCCAGCATTTT	CASSFLGERNQPQHF
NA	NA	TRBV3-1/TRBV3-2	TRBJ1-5	TGTGCCAGCAGCCGCCAGGGGAGCAATCAGCCCCAGCATTTT	CASSRQGSNQPQHF
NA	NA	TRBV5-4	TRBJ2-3	TGTGCCAGCAGCTTGGCTCTACATTGGGCAGATACGCAGTATTTT	CASSLALHWADTQYF
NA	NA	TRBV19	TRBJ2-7	TGTGCCAGTAGTCTCGCGGGGGCCGGGTACGAGCAGTACTTC	CASSLAGAGYEQYF
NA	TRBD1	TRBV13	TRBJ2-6	TGTGCCAGCAGCTTCAGGGGGCATGGGGCCAACGTCCTGACTTTC	CASSFRGHGANVLTF
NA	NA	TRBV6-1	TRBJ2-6	TGTGCCAGCAGTGAAATCGGGGGTACTGGGGCCAACGTCCTGACTTTC	CASSEIGGTGANVLTF
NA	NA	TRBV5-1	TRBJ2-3	TGCGCCAGCAGCTTGGGGGCCTTGACCGGCACAGATACGCAGTATTTT	CASSLGALTGTDTQYF
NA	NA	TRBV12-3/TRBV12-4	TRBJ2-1	TGTGCCAGCTCCCTAAGGGGCAGTTTAGGCCGGTTCTTC	CASSLRGSLGRFF
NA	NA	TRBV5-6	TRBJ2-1	TGTGCCAGCAGCCGGGGTTTCCCCTCCTACAATGAGCAGTTCTTC	CASSRGFPSYNEQFF
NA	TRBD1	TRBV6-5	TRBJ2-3	TGTGCCAGCAAACGACAGGGGGCGGGCACAGATACGCAGTATTTT	CASKRQGAGTDTQYF
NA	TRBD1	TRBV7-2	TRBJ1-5	TGTGCCAGCAGCTTAAGCCCCTCGGGACAGGGGGCCTATCAGCCCCAGCATTTT	CASSLSPSGQGAYQPQHF
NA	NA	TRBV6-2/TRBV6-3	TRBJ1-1	TGTGCCAGCAGTTACGAGCGGAACACTGAAGCTTTCTTT	CASSYERNTEAFF
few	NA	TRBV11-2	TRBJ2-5	TGTGCCAGCAGCTGGGACCAAGAGACCCAGTACTTC	CASSWDQETQYF
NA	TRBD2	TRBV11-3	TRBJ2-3	TGTGCCAGCCGAGCGGGGGGCACAGATACGCAGTATTTT	CASRAGGTDTQYF
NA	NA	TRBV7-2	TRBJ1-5	TGTGCCAGCAGCTCTCCCAATCAGCCCCAGCATTTT	CASSSPNQPQHF
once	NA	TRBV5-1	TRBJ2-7	TGCGCCAGCAGCCCCAGGACCGGACTCGACAACTACGAGCAGTACTTC	CASSPRTGLDNYEQYF
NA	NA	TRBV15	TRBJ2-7	TGTGCCACCAGCGTTGGGGGAGAGGGGCACGAGCAGTACTTC	CATSVGGEGHEQYF
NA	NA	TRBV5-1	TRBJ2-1	TGCGCCAGCAGCCCGCAGCGGACGTCCTACAATGAGCAGTTCTTC	CASSPQRTSYNEQFF
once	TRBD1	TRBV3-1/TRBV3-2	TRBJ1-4	TGTGCCAGCAGCCAAGCCTGGGACAGGGCAGAGGGGGGTGAAAAACTGTTTTTT	CASSQAWDRAEGGEKLFF
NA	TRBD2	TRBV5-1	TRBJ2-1	TGCGCCAGCAGCGCCGGGACTAGCGGGAGTGAGCAGTTCTTC	CASSAGTSGSEQFF
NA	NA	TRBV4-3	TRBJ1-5	TGCGCCAGCAGCCAAGAAGTCGTCGAGGGTGGGCAGCCCCAGCATTTT	CASSQEVVEGGQPQHF
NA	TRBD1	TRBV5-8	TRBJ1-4	TGTGCCAGCAGCTTGGTGACAGGGGAAAAACTGTTTTTT	CASSLVTGEKLFF
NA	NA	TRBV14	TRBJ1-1	TGTGCCAGCAGCCAAGGTGTCCCAGCGTGGGGTAACACTGAAGCTTTCTTT	CASSQGVPAWGNTEAFF
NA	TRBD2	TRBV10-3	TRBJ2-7	TGTGCCATCAGCAATCTAGCGGGGACCTCCTACGAGCAGTACTTC	CAISNLAGTSYEQYF
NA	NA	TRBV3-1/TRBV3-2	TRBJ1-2	TGTGCCAGCAGCCAAGATAGTTTACTCCATGGCTACACCTTC	CASSQDSLLHGYTF
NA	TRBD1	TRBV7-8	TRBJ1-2	TGTGCCAGCAGCTCACAAGCCGCCCCCCGGGACAGGGACCATGCCTATGGCTACACCTTC	CASSSQAAPRDRDHAYGYTF
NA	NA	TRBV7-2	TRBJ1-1	TGTGCCAGCAGCCCCCCGGGGCGGGCGAACACTGAAGCTTTCTTT	CASSPPGRANTEAFF
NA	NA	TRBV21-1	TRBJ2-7	TGTGCCAGCAGCAAAGCGGACAGGTCCAGCCGCTACGAGCAGTACTTC	CASSKADRSSRYEQYF
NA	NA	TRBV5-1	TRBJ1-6	TGCGCCAGCAGCTGGGCAGGGGACTTAAATTCACCCCTCCACTTT	CASSWAGDLNSPLHF
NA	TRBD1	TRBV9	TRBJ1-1	TGTGCCAGCAGCCTAACAGGGGAGGGTCCTGAAGCTTTCTTT	CASSLTGEGPEAFF
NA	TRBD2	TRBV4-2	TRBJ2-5	TGTGCCAGCAGCCAAGATCCTAGCGGGAGGGTAAAACAAGAGACCCAGTACTTC	CASSQDPSGRVKQETQYF
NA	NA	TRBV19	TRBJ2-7	TGTGCCAGTAGTCTTCCCCGGGCAGCCGAGCAGTACTTC	CASSLPRAAEQYF
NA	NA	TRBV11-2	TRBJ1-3	TGTGCCAGCAGCTTAGATAGGGGGACTGGAAACACCATATATTTT	CASSLDRGTGNTIYF
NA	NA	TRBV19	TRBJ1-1	TGTGCCAGTAGTATGGACCGGAACACTGAAGCTTTCTTT	CASSMDRNTEAFF
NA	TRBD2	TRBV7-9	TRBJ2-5	TGTGCCAGCAGCCCCCACGGGGGGGCCGGGGAGACCCAGTACTTC	CASSPHGGAGETQYF
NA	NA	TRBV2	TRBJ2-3	TGTGCCAGCAAAGCAGATACGCAGTATTTT	CASKADTQYF
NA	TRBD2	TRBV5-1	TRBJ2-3	TGCGCCAGCAGCTTGAGGAGCGGGGGGGATGATACGCAGTATTTT	CASSLRSGGDDTQYF
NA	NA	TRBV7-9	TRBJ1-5	TGTGCCAGCAGCCCGGGTTTCACTAATCAGCCCCAGCATTTT	CASSPGFTNQPQHF
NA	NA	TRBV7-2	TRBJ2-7	TGTGCCAGCAGCTTAGTTGGCCGATACTACGAGCAGTACTTC	CASSLVGRYYEQYF
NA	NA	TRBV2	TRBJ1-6	TGTGCCAGCAGTAGGGTTAATTCACCCCTCCACTTT	CASSRVNSPLHF
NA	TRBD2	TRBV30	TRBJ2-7	TGTGCCTGGGCTAGCGGCTACGAGCAGTACTTC	CAWASGYEQYF
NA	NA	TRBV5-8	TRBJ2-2	TGTGCCAGCAGCTTGTATGAATGGCGGGGGCCCACCGGGGAGCTGTTTTTT	CASSLYEWRGPTGELFF
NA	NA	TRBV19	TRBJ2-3	TGTGCCAGTAGTATAGTGGTCACAGATACGCAGTATTTT	CASSIVVTDTQYF
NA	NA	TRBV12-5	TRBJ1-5	TGTGCTAGTGGTTTGAGTTATAGCAATCAGCCCCAGCATTTT	CASGLSYSNQPQHF
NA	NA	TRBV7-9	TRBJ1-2	TGTGCCAGCAGCTTAGGTGGAGGCGACTATGGCTACACCTTC	CASSLGGGDYGYTF
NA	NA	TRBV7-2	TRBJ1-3	TGTGCCAGCAGCTTAGCTGCAGGGGTAGGAAACACCATATATTTT	CASSLAAGVGNTIYF
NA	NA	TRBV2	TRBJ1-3	TGTGCCAGCAGTGAAAACACCATATATTTT	CASSENTIYF
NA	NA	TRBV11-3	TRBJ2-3	TGTGCCAGCAGCTTAGGTGGAACCACCCCGACAGATACGCAGTATTTT	CASSLGGTTPTDTQYF
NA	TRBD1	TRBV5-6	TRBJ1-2	TGTGCCAGCAGTAAACAGGGGACGGATGGCTACACCTTC	CASSKQGTDGYTF
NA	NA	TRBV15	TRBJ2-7	TGTGCCACCAGCAGAGATGGCCGGGCAGAGGACGAGCAGTACTTC	CATSRDGRAEDEQYF